The 14 T cell receptor beta chains below come from one sample, sequenced in a study of control samples from healthy donors and cancer patients. Sequenced by immunoSEQ multiplex PCR; TCRdb stores in-frame clones only, minus some. Here the sample spans about 89,000 clones, over 75% being singletons. The sequenced sample consisted of blood. The receptors derive from a middle-aged woman in good health.

The gene calls are TRBV18 and TRBJ1-5, with 7 bases identical to TRBD1. Looked up from germline, CDR1 is KGHSH and CDR2 is LQKENI. With 5 bases clipped from V and 6 bases from J, the junction kept 7 bases outside the gene matches. The CDR3 is made up of 14 amino acids. Written as DNA, the CDR3 is TGTGCCAGCTCAGTCGACAGGGTAGGTCAGCCCCAGCATTTT. Protein sequence: CASSVDRVGQPQHF.

V and J are TRBV5-1 and TRBJ1-3; maybe TRBD1 (5 bases). Germline V gene sequence: CDR1 SGHRS, CDR2 YFSETQ. The CDR3 runs 15 residues. V lost 1 base, J lost 2 bases, and 10 bases lay in between. The CDR3 reads CASSLRGEAGNTIYF. Written as DNA, the CDR3 is TGCGCCAGCAGCTTGCGAGGGGAAGCTGGAAACACCATATATTTT.

The chain couples TRBV10-3 to TRBJ1-1; possible D gene TRBD1, 5 bases. The germline gives CDR1 ENHRY, CDR2 SYGVKD. Trimming removed 8 bases at V and 8 bases at J, with 12 bases between. The CDR3 totals 11 residues. DNA of the CDR3: TGTGCCATCGCTGACAGTAAGGAAGCTTTCTTT. Its translation is CAIADSKEAFF.

This chain uses TRBV14 with TRBJ2-7, with D perhaps matching TRBD2 (5 bases). The CDR3 length is 16 residues. From germline, CDR1 is SGHDN and CDR2 FVKESK. Trimming left V 0 bases short and J 3 bases short, with 15 bases between. DNA of the CDR3: TGTGCCAGCAGCCAAGATCGAGGCGGGCTAGGCTACGAGCAGTACTTC. This sequence encodes CASSQDRGGLGYEQYF.

The chain links TRBV6-4 to TRBJ1-5; D is uncertain. Germline V gives CDR1 MRHNA, CDR2 SNTAGT. This CDR3 contains 16 residues. Between the trimmed V and J ends, which lost 1 base and 0 bases, there was a span of 10 bases. The CDR3 loop reads CASSDLAAHSNQPQHF. CDR3 DNA: TGTGCCAGCAGTGACTTGGCAGCTCATAGCAATCAGCCCCAGCATTTT.

The V and J genes are TRBV11-3 and TRBJ2-6, with D hard to call. From germline, CDR1 is SGHNT and CDR2 YENEEA. The CDR3 is made up of 12 amino acids. Trimming stripped 6 bases from V and 6 bases from J, with 6 bases between. The CDR3 DNA reads TGTGCCAGCAGTCACAAGGCCAACGTCCTGACTTTC. Translated, it gives CASSHKANVLTF.

This clone has only one observation. The chain employs TRBV19 and TRBJ1-5; TRBD1 agrees at 10 bases. CDR1 and CDR2 (germline): LNHDA, SQIVND (reference sequence). This CDR3 region has 16 residues. V lost 5 bases, J lost 3 bases, and 7 bases stayed unmatched. The CDR3 loop reads CASSPRTGGVNQPQHF. In nucleotides, the CDR3 is TGTGCCAGTAGTCCCCGGACAGGGGGGGTCAATCAGCCCCAGCATTTT.

The V and J genes are TRBV6-6 and TRBJ1-1, with D possibly being TRBD1 (6 bases). This CDR3 is 16 amino acids long. V was cut by 0 bases and J by 7 bases, with 18 bases left in between. Germline V lookup: CDR1 MNHNY, CDR2 SVGAGI (reference sequence). In DNA, the CDR3 is TGTGCCAGCAGTTACTCTTCAGGGGAGGGGAGGGTTGAAGCTTTCTTT. Translated: CASSYSSGEGRVEAFF.

The V gene is TRBV7-2, the J gene TRBJ1-4; 7 nucleotides match TRBD1. The trim removed 5 bases at V and 2 bases at J, leaving 8 bases unmatched. This CDR3 contains 16 residues. CDR1 and CDR2 from the germline V gene are SGHTA and FQGNSA. CDR3 coding DNA: TGTGCCAGCAGCCCGGCCCCGGGACAGACTAATGAAAAACTGTTTTTT. It translates to CASSPAPGQTNEKLFF.

This sequence joins TRBV19 and TRBJ1-6; 9 bases line up with TRBD1. The length of the CDR3 is 15 residues. CDR1 is LNHDA and CDR2 is SQIVND in the germline V gene (reference sequence). V was pared by 3 bases and J by 11 bases, with 8 bases of the junction left unmatched. The CDR3 here is CASSIDGQGFTPLHF. For the CDR3, the DNA is TGTGCCAGTAGTATCGACGGACAGGGGTTCACACCCCTCCACTTT.

V usage is TRBV18 and J usage is TRBJ1-5, with TRBD1 matching 7 bases. The V segment lost 5 bases and the J segment 3 bases; nucleotides outside the gene matches: 1. Germline V lookup: CDR1 KGHSH, CDR2 LQKENI. The length of the CDR3 is 13 residues. CDR3 sequence (DNA): TGTGCCAGCTCAGGACAGGTCAATCAGCCCCAGCATTTT. Its translation is CASSGQVNQPQHF.

V gene TRBV5-4 combines with J gene TRBJ1-2; no clear D gene. CDR3 length: 15 amino acids. The V end lost 0 bases, the J end lost 4 bases, and 13 bases lay between the germline ends. Germline V lookup: CDR1 SGHNT, CDR2 YYREEE (reference sequence). Here the CDR3 reads CASSLAPGRTYGYTF. DNA for the CDR3: TGTGCCAGCAGCTTGGCCCCCGGACGGACCTATGGCTACACCTTC.

The chain uses TRBV2 and TRBJ2-1; possibly TRBD1 for D (6 bases). This CDR3 spans 16 amino acids. CDR1 SNHLY and CDR2 FYNNEI come from the germline V gene. V lost 4 bases to trimming and J lost 0 bases, with 13 bases between them. CDR3 nucleotide sequence: TGTGCCAGCAGTGCGGGACACCTGAGCTCCTACAATGAGCAGTTCTTC. It codes for CASSAGHLSSYNEQFF.

Within the sample, this clone is medium-sized (0.01 to 0.1%). The rearrangement links TRBV11-1 to TRBJ2-7, with D perhaps assigned TRBD1 or TRBD2 (6 bases each). Looked up from germline, CDR1 is SGHAT and CDR2 is FQDESV (reference sequence). The germline V and J ends were trimmed by 1 base and 2 bases, with 9 bases remaining between them. CDR3 length: 14 amino acids. CDR3 sequence: CASSLEGGTYEQYF. Here the CDR3 DNA reads TGTGCCAGCAGCTTAGAGGGGGGAACCTACGAGCAGTACTTC.